The following is a T cell receptor (beta chain) sequence with its context. Its antigen is still unknown. V was shortened by 5 bases and J by 8 bases, with 16 bases between the two germline ends. CDR1 SGHTA and CDR2 FQGTGA come from the germline V gene. The CDR3 consists of 14 residues. Time point noted: newly diagnosed GD, antithyroid drugs for less than 3 months. There was RNA extracted from PBMCs, and the TCR library was made from it. Patients with Graves' disease were diagnosed by American Thyroid Association guidelines. Through Arm-PCR of CDR3 regions and iRepertoire HTBI primers, TCR beta libraries were built. TCRdb processed the multiplex PCR reads anew with MiXCR; each CDR3 protein has one entry. The sample shows more than 400,000 distinct CDR3 sequences, roughly 17% of them seen only once. The data belong to a study of regulatory T cells in long-lasting Graves disease. Whole-study results and caveats: Persistent disease exhibited a predilection for TRBV28, TRBJ1-2 and TRBJ2-5.

These data also formed part of another study, on T cells in Graves' hyperthyroidism and ophthalmopathy. In that study: Graves' hyperthyroidism qualified as stable when ophthalmopathy did not progress within 18 months.

The chain employs TRBV7-3 and TRBJ2-1, with D possibly TRBD1 on 5 matching bases. Sequenced here: peripheral blood mononuclear cells (PBMCs), sampled at new diagnosis, from a patient treated with antithyroid drugs. This TCR was recovered from a man aged 35 to 55 with Graves disease. CDR3 sequence: CASSRLKGQDEQFF. In DNA form, the CDR3 reads TGTGCCAGCAGCCGATTAAAGGGGCAGGATGAGCAGTTCTTC.